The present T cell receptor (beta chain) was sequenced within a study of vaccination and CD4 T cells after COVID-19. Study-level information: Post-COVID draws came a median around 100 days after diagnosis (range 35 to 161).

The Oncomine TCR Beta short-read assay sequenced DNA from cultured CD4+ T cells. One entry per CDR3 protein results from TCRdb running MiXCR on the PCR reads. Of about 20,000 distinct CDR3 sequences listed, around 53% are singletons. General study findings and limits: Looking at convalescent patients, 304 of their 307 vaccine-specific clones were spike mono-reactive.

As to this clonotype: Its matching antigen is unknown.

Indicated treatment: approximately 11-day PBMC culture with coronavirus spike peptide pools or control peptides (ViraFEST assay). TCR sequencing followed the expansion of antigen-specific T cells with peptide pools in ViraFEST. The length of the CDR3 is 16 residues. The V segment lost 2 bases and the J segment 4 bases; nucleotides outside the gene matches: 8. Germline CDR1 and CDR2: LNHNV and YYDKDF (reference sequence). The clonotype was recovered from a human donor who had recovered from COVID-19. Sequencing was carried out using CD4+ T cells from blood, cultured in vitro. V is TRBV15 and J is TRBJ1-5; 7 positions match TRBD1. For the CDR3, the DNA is TGTGCCACCAGCAGACTAACAGGGGCCCGGAATCAGCCCCAGCATTTT. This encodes CATSRLTGARNQPQHF.